The T cell receptor (beta chain) under discussion was sequenced for a study of blood T cell repertoires in COVID-19. Study in general: T cells, B-cell-depleted T cells, or PBMCs supplied cDNA or gDNA.

Germline V lookup: CDR1 WNHNN, CDR2 SYGVQD (reference sequence). The CDR3 has 17 amino acids. Deletions cut 0 bases from V and 6 bases from J, with 17 bases between. Generated by immunoSEQ multiplex PCR, the TCRdb table keeps only in-frame clones and is missing some. Of over 200,000 clones in the sample, around 88% were seen once. The sequence came from a man between 40 and 49 years old who had recovered from COVID-19. The chain recombines TRBV10-1 with TRBJ2-2; a possible D gene is TRBD2 (5 bases). The specimen sequenced was PBMCs or T cells enriched from blood (not recorded which). CDR3 in DNA: TGCGCCAGCAGTGAGTCGAAGTTGTCCCTAGCCGCCGGGGAGCTGTTTTTT. It codes for CASSESKLSLAAGELFF.